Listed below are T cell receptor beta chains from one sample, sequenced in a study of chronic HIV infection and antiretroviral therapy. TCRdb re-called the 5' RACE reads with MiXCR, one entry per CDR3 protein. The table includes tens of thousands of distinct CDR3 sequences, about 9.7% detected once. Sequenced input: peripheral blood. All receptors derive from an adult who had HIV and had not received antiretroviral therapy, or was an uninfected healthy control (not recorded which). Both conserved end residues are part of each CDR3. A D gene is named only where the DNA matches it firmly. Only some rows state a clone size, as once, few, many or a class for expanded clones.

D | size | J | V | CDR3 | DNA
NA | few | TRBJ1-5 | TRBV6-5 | CASSRPNQPQHF | TGTGCCAGCAGCCGGCCCAATCAGCCCCAGCATTTT
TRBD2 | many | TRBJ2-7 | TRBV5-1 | CASSFTGGSPYEQYF | TGCGCCAGCAGCTTTACTGGCGGGAGCCCCTACGAGCAGTACTTC
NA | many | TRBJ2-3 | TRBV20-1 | CSAYSRGQLPDTQYF | TGCAGTGCGTACTCCCGGGGGCAGCTCCCAGATACGCAGTATTTT
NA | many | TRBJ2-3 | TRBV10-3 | CAISERSTDTQYF | TGTGCCATCAGTGAGCGCAGCACAGATACGCAGTATTTT
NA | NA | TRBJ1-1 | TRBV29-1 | CSVQKRGNTEAFF | TGCAGCGTTCAAAAAAGGGGGAACACTGAAGCTTTCTTT
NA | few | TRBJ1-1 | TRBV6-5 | CASSYSEGSGTEAFF | TGTGCCAGCAGTTACTCGGAGGGATCGGGCACTGAAGCTTTCTTT
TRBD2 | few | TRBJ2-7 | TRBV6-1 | CASSEASGSSYEQYF | TGTGCCAGCAGTGAAGCTAGCGGGAGCTCCTACGAGCAGTACTTC
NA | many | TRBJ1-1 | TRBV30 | CAWTRSVGLTEAFF | TGTGCCTGGACCAGGTCAGTGGGACTCACTGAAGCTTTCTTT
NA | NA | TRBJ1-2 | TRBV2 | CASSVFYGYTF | TGTGCCAGCAGCGTGTTCTATGGCTACACCTTC
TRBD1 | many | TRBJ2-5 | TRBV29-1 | CSVEDRTQETQYF | TGCAGCGTTGAGGACAGGACCCAAGAGACCCAGTACTTC
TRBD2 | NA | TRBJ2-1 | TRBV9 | CASSLGLVNEQFF | TGTGCCAGCAGCCTGGGACTAGTCAATGAGCAGTTCTTC
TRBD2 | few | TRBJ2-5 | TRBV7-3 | CASSKGLVQETQYF | TGTGCCAGCAGTAAGGGACTAGTGCAAGAGACCCAGTACTTC
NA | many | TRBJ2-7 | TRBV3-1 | CASSQSRVEPYEQYF | TGTGCCAGCAGCCAATCTAGGGTAGAACCCTACGAGCAGTACTTC
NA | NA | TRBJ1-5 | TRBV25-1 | CASSDSTDSQPQNF | TGTGCCAGCAGTGACTCGACCGATTCTCAGCCCCAGAATTTT
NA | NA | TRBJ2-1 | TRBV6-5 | CASSPVITPYNEQFF | TGTGCCAGCAGCCCCGTGATCACCCCCTACAATGAGCAGTTCTTC
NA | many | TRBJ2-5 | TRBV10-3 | CAISARGTEETQYF | TGTGCCATCAGTGCCCGCGGGACAGAAGAGACCCAGTACTTC
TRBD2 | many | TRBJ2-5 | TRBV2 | CASSDPGSGVNQETQYF | TGTGCCAGCAGTGATCCGGGTAGCGGGGTAAACCAAGAGACCCAGTACTTC
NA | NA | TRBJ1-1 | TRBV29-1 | CSFGWNTEAFF | TGCAGCTTTGGGTGGAACACTGAAGCTTTCTTT
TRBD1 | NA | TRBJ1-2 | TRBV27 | CASSLSLGQGVYGYTF | TGTGCCAGCAGTTTAAGTTTGGGACAGGGGGTCTATGGCTACACCTTC
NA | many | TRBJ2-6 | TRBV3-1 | CASSQGAGANVLTF | TGTGCCAGCAGCCAGGGAGCTGGGGCCAACGTCCTGACTTTC
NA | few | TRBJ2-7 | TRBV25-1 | CASSDSYEQYF | TGTGCCAGCAGTGACTCCTACGAGCAGTACTTC
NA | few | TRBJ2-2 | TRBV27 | CASSFHTGELFF | TGTGCCAGCAGCTTTCACACCGGGGAGCTGTTTTTT